This T cell receptor (beta chain) emerged from a study of CD8+ T cells in alopecia areata. Whole-study results and caveats: Numerous expanded lesional clones remained in scalp and blood during tofacitinib. Tofacitinib delivered significant drops in scalp clonality and in expanded CD8+ clones among the top 100.

The treatment was: oral pan-JAK inhibitor, 5-10 mg twice daily. The CDR3 has 15 residues. The germline CDR1 and CDR2 sequences are LNHDA and SQIVND (reference sequence). The germline V and J ends were trimmed by 0 bases and 4 bases, with 12 bases remaining between them. TCR sequencing used cDNA made by reverse transcription of extracted RNA. Measured with immunoSEQ multiplex PCR; TCRdb has only the in-frame clones, and not every one. The table has 90,000 or so clones, around 44% seen once; the top ten hold less than 20%. With regard to this clone: Its specificity is unknown.

Sequenced material: CD8+ T cells sorted from blood, taken at week 24, from a patient treated with tofacitinib. The receptor comes from a human donor with alopecia areata. The chain combines TRBV19 with TRBJ1-2; D is uncertain. CDR3: CASSIEHRTFYGYTF. The CDR3, as DNA: TGTGCCAGTAGTATAGAACACAGAACCTTCTATGGCTACACCTTC.